This T cell receptor (beta chain) came from a study of diagnostic markers for celiac disease (dated by TCRdb to 2020 to 2021). According to the germline V gene (reference sequence), CDR1 reads DFQATT and CDR2 reads SNEGSKA. Counted from cysteine to phenylalanine, this CDR3 has 20 amino acids. A DNA sequence was not provided. No count is recorded, yet this clonotype rates as medium-sized (0.01 to 0.1%) from its frequency. Its antigen is currently not known. Sequencing took place on an Illumina MiSeq. Each entry corresponds to one CDR3 protein sequence from reads that TCRdb reprocessed, and DNA is not given. The table kept for this sample lists 1,500 to 2,000 distinct CDR3 sequences. Over 9.5% of the sample goes to the ten largest clones.

The chain joins TRBV20-1 to TRBJ2-7; TCRdb gives TRBD2 as the D gene, but with no DNA this cannot be confirmed. Sequencing was done on a sample of either unsorted cells or a sorted T cell fraction (not recorded which). The origin of this receptor is a human donor. The CDR3 protein is CSARAIGGGLAGGRPYEQYF.